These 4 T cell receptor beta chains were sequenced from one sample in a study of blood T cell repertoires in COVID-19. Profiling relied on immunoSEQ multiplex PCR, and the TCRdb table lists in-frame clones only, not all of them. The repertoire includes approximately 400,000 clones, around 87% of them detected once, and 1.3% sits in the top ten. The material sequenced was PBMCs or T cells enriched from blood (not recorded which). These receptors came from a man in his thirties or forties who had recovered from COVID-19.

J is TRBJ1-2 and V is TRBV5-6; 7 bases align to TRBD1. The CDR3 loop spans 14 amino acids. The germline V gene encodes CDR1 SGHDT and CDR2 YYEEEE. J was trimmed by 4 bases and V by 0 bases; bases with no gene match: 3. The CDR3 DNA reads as TGTGCCAGCAGCTTGGAGGGGGCAGGCTATGGCTACACCTTC. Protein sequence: CASSLEGAGYGYTF.

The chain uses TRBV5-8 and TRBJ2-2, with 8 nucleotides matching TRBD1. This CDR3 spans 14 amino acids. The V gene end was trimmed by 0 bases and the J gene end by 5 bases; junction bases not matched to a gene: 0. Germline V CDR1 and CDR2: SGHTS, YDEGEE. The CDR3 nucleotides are TGTGCCAGCAGCTTGGGACAGGGGACCGGGGAGCTGTTTTTT. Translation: CASSLGQGTGELFF.

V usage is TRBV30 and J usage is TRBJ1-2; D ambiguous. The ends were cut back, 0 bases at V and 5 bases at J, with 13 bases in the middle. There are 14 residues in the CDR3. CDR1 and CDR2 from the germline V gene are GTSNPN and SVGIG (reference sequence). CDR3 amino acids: CAWSVPPAGYGYTF. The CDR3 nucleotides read TGTGCCTGGAGTGTACCGCCCGCCGGGTATGGCTACACCTTC.

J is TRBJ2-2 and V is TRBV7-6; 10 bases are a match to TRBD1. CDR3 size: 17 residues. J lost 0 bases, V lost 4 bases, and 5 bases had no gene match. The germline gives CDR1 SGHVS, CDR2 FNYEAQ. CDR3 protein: CASSSTGQGTNTGELFF. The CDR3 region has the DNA TGTGCCAGCAGCTCAACGGGACAGGGGACGAACACCGGGGAGCTGTTTTTT.